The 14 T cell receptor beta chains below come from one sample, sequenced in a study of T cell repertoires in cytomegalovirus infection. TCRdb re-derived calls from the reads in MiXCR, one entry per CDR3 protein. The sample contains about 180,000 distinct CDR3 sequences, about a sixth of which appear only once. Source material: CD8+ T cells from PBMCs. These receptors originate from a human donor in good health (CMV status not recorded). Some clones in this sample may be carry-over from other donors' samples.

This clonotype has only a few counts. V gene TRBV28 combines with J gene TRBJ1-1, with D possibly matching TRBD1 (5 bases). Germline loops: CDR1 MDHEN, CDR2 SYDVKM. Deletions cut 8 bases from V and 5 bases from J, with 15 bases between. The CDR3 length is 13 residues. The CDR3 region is CASGAPGGTEAFF. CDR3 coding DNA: TGTGCCAGCGGAGCTCCGGGGGGTACTGAAGCTTTCTTT.

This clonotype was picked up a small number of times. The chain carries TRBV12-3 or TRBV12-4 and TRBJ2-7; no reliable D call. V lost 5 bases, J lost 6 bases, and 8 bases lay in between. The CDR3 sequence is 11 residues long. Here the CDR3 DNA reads TGTGCCAGCAGTCAGAGAACCGAGCAGTACTTC. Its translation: CASSQRTEQYF.

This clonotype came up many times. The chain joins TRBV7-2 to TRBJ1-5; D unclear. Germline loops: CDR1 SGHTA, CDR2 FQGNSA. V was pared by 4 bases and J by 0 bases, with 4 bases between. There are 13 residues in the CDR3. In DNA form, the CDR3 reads TGTGCCAGCAGCTCGAATAGCAATCAGCCCCAGCATTTT. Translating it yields CASSSNSNQPQHF.

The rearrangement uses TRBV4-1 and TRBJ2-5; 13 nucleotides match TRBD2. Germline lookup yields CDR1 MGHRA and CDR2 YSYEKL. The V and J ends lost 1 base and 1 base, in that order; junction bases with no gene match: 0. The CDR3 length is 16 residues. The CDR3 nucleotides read TGCGCCAGCAGCCAAGGGACTAGCGGGGGCCAAGAGACCCAGTACTTC. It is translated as CASSQGTSGGQETQYF.

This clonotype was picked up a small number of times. In DNA form, the CDR3 reads TGTGCCAGCAGCTTAGGGATTTTAGAGCAGTTCTTC. Translation: CASSLGILEQFF. The gene calls are TRBV7-2 and TRBJ2-1, with D unresolved. V dropped 1 base and J dropped 10 bases, with 8 bases sitting between them. There are 12 residues in the CDR3. Germline CDR1 and CDR2: SGHTA and FQGNSA.

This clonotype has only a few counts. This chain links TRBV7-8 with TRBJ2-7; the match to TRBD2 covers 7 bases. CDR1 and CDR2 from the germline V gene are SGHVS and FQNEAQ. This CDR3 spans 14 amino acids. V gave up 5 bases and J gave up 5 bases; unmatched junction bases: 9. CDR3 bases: TGTGCCAGCAGCCGGTGGGGGGGAGCCGACGAGCAGTACTTC. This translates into CASSRWGGADEQYF. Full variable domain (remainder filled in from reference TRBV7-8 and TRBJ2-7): GAGVSQSPRYKVAKRGQDVALRCDPISGHVSLFWYQQALGQGPEFLTYFQNEAQLDKSGLPSDRFFAERPEGSVSTLKIQRTQQEDSAVYLCASSRWGGADEQYFGPGTRLTVT.

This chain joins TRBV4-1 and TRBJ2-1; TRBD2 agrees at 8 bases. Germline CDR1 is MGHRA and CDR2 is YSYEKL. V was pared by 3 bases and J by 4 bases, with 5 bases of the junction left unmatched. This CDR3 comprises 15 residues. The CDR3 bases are TGCGCCAGCAGCCAGTACGGGGGGGATTACAATGAGCAGTTCTTC. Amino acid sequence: CASSQYGGDYNEQFF.

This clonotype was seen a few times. The CDR3 DNA reads as TGTGCCAGCAGCCATAGATACACCAATCAGCCCCAGCATTTT. Its protein is CASSHRYTNQPQHF. The chain combines TRBV6-2 or TRBV6-3 with TRBJ1-5; D uncertain. The germline V gene has CDR1 MNHEY and CDR2 SVGEGT. The CDR3 is 14 residues long. Between the trimmed V and J ends, which lost 6 bases and 3 bases, there was a span of 12 bases.

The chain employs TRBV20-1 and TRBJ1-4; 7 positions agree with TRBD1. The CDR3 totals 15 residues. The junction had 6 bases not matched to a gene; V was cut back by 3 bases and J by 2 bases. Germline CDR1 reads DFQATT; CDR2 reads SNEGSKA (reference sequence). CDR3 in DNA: TGCAGTGCTAGCGTCAGGGGGGGCACTAATGAAAAACTGTTTTTT. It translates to CSASVRGGTNEKLFF.

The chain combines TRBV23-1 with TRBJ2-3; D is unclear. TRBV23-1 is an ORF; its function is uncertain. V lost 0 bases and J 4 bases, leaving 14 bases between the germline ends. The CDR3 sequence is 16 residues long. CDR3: CASSQSWRRVSDTQYF. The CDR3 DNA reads TGCGCCAGCAGTCAATCCTGGCGGCGTGTATCAGATACGCAGTATTTT.

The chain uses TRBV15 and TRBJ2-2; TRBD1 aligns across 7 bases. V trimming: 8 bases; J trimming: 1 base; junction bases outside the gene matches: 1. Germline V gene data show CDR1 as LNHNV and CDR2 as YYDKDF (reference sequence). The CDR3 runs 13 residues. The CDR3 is CATGTENTGELFF. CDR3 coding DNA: TGTGCCACCGGGACAGAGAACACCGGGGAGCTGTTTTTT.

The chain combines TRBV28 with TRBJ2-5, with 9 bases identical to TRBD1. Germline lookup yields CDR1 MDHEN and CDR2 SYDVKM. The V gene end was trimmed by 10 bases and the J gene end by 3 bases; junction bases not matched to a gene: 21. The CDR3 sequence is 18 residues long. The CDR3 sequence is CAINPGTGRLVGEETQYF. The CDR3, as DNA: TGTGCCATCAACCCGGGGACAGGGAGACTCGTGGGGGAAGAGACCCAGTACTTC.

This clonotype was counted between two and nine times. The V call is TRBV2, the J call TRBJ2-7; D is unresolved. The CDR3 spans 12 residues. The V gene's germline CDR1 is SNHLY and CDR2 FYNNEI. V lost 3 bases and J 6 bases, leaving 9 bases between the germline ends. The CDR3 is CASSDHGREQYF. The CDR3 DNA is TGTGCCAGCAGTGACCATGGACGCGAGCAGTACTTC.

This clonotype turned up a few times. CDR3 bases: TGTGCCAGCAGTTTCGGACAGGGGGCTTTCTCTGGGGCCAACGTCCTGACTTTC. It encodes CASSFGQGAFSGANVLTF. The rearrangement links TRBV5-4 to TRBJ2-6, with TRBD1 matching over 11 bases. The trim removed 5 bases at V and 0 bases at J, leaving 7 bases unmatched. In germline, CDR1 is SGHNT, CDR2 YYREEE (reference sequence). This CDR3 contains 18 residues. The full variable domain, with the rest looked up from reference TRBV5-4 and TRBJ2-6, is ETGVTQSPTHLIKTRGQQVTLRCSSQSGHNTVSWYQQALGQGPQFIFQYYREEENGRGNFPPRFSGLQFPNYSSELNVNALELDDSALYLCASSFGQGAFSGANVLTFGAGSRLTVL.